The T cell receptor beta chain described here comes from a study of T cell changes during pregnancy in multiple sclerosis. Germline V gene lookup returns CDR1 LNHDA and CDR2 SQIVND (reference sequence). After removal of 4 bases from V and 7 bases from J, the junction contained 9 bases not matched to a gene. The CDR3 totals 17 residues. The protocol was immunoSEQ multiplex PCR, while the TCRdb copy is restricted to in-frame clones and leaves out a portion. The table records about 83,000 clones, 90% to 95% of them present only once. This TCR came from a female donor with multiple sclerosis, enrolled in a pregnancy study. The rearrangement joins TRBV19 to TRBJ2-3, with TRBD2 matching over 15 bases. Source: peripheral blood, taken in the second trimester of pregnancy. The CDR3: CASSTLGLAGGSNTQYF. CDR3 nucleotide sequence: TGTGCCAGTAGTACCCTCGGACTAGCGGGAGGGTCGAATACGCAGTATTTT.